The 32 T cell receptor beta chains below all came from one sample that was sequenced in a study of blood T cell repertoires in COVID-19. The method was immunoSEQ multiplex PCR; TCRdb's version includes in-frame clones alone and lacks a portion of them. The repertoire holds a few hundred thousand clones, with almost 90% as singletons. The sequencing input was peripheral blood. These TCRs come from a woman aged 55-70 years with COVID-19, enrolled during active disease.

In nucleotides, the CDR3 is TGCGCCAGCAGCCCTAGAGGGGGCCCTGGAAACACCATATATTTT. Translating gives CASSPRGGPGNTIYF. The chain joins TRBV5-1 to TRBJ1-3, with 7 bases identical to TRBD1. CDR3 length equals 15 residues. Germline V lookup: CDR1 SGHRS, CDR2 YFSETQ. J gave up 2 bases and V 4 bases, and 6 bases lay outside the gene matches.

This clone was observed once. This chain joins TRBV7-2 and TRBJ1-2; 9 nucleotides match TRBD1. The junction had 8 bases not matched to a gene; V was cut back by 5 bases and J by 4 bases. CDR1 is SGHTA, CDR2 FQGNSA, per germline. This CDR3 has 15 amino acids. CDR3 in DNA: TGTGCCAGCAGCCCATACAGGGGGCAAGGCTATGGCTACACCTTC. Its translation is CASSPYRGQGYGYTF.

This chain uses TRBV7-3 with TRBJ2-5; D gene ambiguous. Germline CDR1 is SGHTA and CDR2 is FQGTGA. The V gene lost 5 bases and the J gene lost 2 bases, with 9 bases spanning the gap. The CDR3 has 13 amino acids. The CDR3 DNA follows: TGTGCCAGCAGCGCTAATAGACAAGAGACCCAGTACTTC. Protein product: CASSANRQETQYF.

In this sample, this clone turned up once. The rearrangement uses TRBV10-3 and TRBJ1-5; a weak D match, TRBD1 (5 bases). Germline assignment: CDR1 ENHRY and CDR2 SYGVKD. Trimming took off 9 bases at V and 7 bases at J, with 16 bases between the two ends. The CDR3 consists of 13 residues. CDR3 loop: CAIGAAEEQPQHF. As DNA, the CDR3 is TGTGCCATAGGGGCTGCTGAGGAGCAGCCCCAGCATTTT.

The genes are TRBV6-5 and TRBJ2-1; TRBD1 matches 8 bases. The germline V gene has CDR1 MNHEY and CDR2 SVGAGI. V shed 6 bases, J shed 6 bases, and the junction held 7 bases outside the gene matches. The CDR3 has 14 residues. In nucleotides, the CDR3 is TGTGCCAGCAGGAGAGGACAGGGCATCAATGAGCAGTTCTTC. Protein product: CASRRGQGINEQFF.

The gene calls are TRBV6-6 and TRBJ1-5, with 7 bases that match TRBD1. The J segment lost 1 base and the V segment lost 0 bases, leaving 3 bases of the junction unmatched. Germline CDR1 is MNHNY and CDR2 is SVGAGI (reference sequence). CDR3 size: 16 residues. CDR3 protein: CASSYSSGGSNQPQHF. In nucleotides, the CDR3 is TGTGCCAGCAGTTACTCGTCAGGGGGAAGCAATCAGCCCCAGCATTTT.

The J gene is TRBJ1-1, the V gene TRBV19; TRBD1 aligns across 8 bases. The CDR3 has 15 residues. Germline CDR1 reads LNHDA; CDR2 reads SQIVND (reference sequence). V lost 10 bases, J lost 0 bases, and 10 bases stayed unmatched. CDR3 region: CATTGTGRMNTEAFF. In nucleotides, the CDR3 is TGTGCCACTACCGGGACAGGCCGTATGAACACTGAAGCTTTCTTT.

This clone was recorded once. This sequence joins TRBV5-4 and TRBJ2-7, with 8 bases identical to TRBD1. From germline, CDR1 is SGHNT and CDR2 YYREEE (reference sequence). V dropped 0 bases and J dropped 4; count of bases not matched to a gene: 9. This CDR3 spans 16 amino acids. Written as DNA, the CDR3 is TGTGCCAGCAGCTTGGTACAGGGGCAGGGGGCTTACGAGCAGTACTTC. Translation: CASSLVQGQGAYEQYF.

The chain recombines TRBV5-4 with TRBJ2-7; TRBD1 matches at 10 bases. The CDR3 sequence is 15 residues long. CDR1 is SGHNT, CDR2 YYREEE, per germline (reference sequence). The J segment lost 4 bases and the V segment lost 5 bases, leaving 9 bases of the junction unmatched. The chain's CDR3 is CASSPGQGGVYEQYF. DNA for the CDR3: TGTGCCAGCAGTCCCGGACAGGGGGGGGTATACGAGCAGTACTTC.

The rearrangement joins TRBV6-6 to TRBJ1-5; 7 nucleotides line up with TRBD1. Germline CDR1 and CDR2: MNHNY and SVGAGI (reference sequence). J gave up 2 bases and V 5 bases, and 6 bases lay outside the gene matches. The CDR3 consists of 15 residues. The CDR3 region has the DNA TGTGCCAGCAGTCTTCTCGGGACAGGCAATCAGCCCCAGCATTTT. This translates into CASSLLGTGNQPQHF.

This rearrangement joins TRBV19 to TRBJ2-7; D gene unclear. This CDR3 is 16 amino acids long. V was shortened by 5 bases and J by 4 bases, with 21 bases between the two germline ends. Germline loops: CDR1 LNHDA, CDR2 SQIVND (reference sequence). DNA for the CDR3: TGTGCCAGTAGTCCGCCGACAAGTAGAATTGATTACGAGCAGTACTTC. This gives the protein CASSPPTSRIDYEQYF.

The rearrangement links TRBV7-8 to TRBJ1-5, with 8 bases identical to TRBD1. The CDR3 has 16 amino acids. The germline gives CDR1 SGHVS, CDR2 FQNEAQ. V shed 5 bases and J 2 bases; nucleotides not matched to a gene: 8. The CDR3 bases are TGTGCCAGCAGCCAGGACAGGGTAGGAGGCAATCAGCCCCAGCATTTT. This codes for CASSQDRVGGNQPQHF. The full variable domain, its missing parts supplied by reference TRBV7-8 and TRBJ1-5, is GAGVSQSPRYKVAKRGQDVALRCDPISGHVSLFWYQQALGQGPEFLTYFQNEAQLDKSGLPSDRFFAERPEGSVSTLKIQRTQQEDSAVYLCASSQDRVGGNQPQHFGDGTRLSIL.

V gene TRBV3-1 (or the pseudogene TRBV3-2) combines with J gene TRBJ1-3; the D is unclear. The CDR3 sequence is 16 residues long. Germline V gene sequence: CDR1 LGHDT, CDR2 YNNKEL (reference sequence). Trimming took off 1 base at V and 0 bases at J, with 10 bases between the two ends. Here the CDR3 DNA reads TGTGCCAGCAGCCAAGTTGGCGGTGGCTCTGGAAACACCATATATTTT. Its protein product is CASSQVGGGSGNTIYF.

The chain recombines TRBV5-1 with TRBJ2-7; weak D call: TRBD1 (5 bases). Per the germline V gene, CDR1 is SGHRS and CDR2 is YFSETQ. The V gene lost 4 bases and the J gene lost 2 bases, with 16 bases spanning the gap. This CDR3 contains 15 residues. CDR3 sequence reads: CASSLSPRVAYEQYF. For the CDR3, the DNA is TGCGCCAGCAGCCTCTCCCCCAGGGTTGCCTACGAGCAGTACTTC.

This sequence joins TRBV7-2 and TRBJ2-2; 8 positions match TRBD2. Germline loops: CDR1 SGHTA, CDR2 FQGNSA. The CDR3 covers 16 residues. The trim removed 5 bases at V and 2 bases at J, leaving 7 bases unmatched. In nucleotides, the CDR3 is TGTGCCAGCAGCCCCCCGGGGGGGGGAAACACCGGGGAGCTGTTTTTT. This translates into CASSPPGGGNTGELFF.

This clone was seen a handful of times. The chain links TRBV7-2 to TRBJ1-4; possibly TRBD1 for D (5 bases). The germline V and J ends were trimmed by 7 bases and 5 bases, with 14 bases remaining between them. The CDR3 covers 14 residues. In germline, CDR1 is SGHTA, CDR2 FQGNSA. This CDR3 is CASTWDSANEKLFF. The CDR3 nucleotides are TGTGCCAGCACCTGGGACTCTGCAAATGAAAAACTGTTTTTT. The entire variable domain, with the rest obtained from reference TRBV7-2 and TRBJ1-4, is as follows: GAGVSQSPSNKVTEKGKDVELRCDPISGHTALYWYRQSLGQGLEFLIYFQGNSAPDKSGLPSDRFSAERTGGSVSTLTIQRTQQEDSAVYLCASTWDSANEKLFFGSGTQLSVL.

This clone was seen only a few times. This specimen includes other DNA sequences encoding the same CDR3. The genes are TRBV18 and TRBJ1-1; D is perhaps TRBD1 (5 bases). Germline loops: CDR1 KGHSH, CDR2 LQKENI. This CDR3 comprises 12 residues. With 3 bases removed from V and 5 bases from J, the gap between germline ends came to 7 bases. The CDR3 DNA reads TGTGCCAGCTCACCGGCAGGGACTGAAGCTTTCTTT. It translates to CASSPAGTEAFF. The variable domain in full, completed from reference TRBV18 and TRBJ1-1, reads NAGVMQNPRHLVRRRGQEARLRCSPMKGHSHVYWYRQLPEEGLKFMVYLQKENIIDESGMPKERFSAEFPKEGPSILRIQQVVRGDSAAYFCASSPAGTEAFFGQGTRLTVV.

The chain couples TRBV11-2 to TRBJ2-1; 8 bases are a match to TRBD2. The trim removed 1 base at V and 3 bases at J, leaving 5 bases unmatched. CDR3 size: 16 residues. Looked up from germline, CDR1 is SGHAT and CDR2 is FQNNGV. The CDR3 DNA reads as TGTGCCAGCAGCTTAGGGGCCGGGACTAGCTACAATGAGCAGTTCTTC. Its protein is CASSLGAGTSYNEQFF.

V is TRBV9 and J is TRBJ1-6, with TRBD1 matching 10 bases. The CDR3 contains 14 residues. CDR1 is SGDLS, CDR2 YYNGEE, per germline. Trimming cost V 0 bases and J 10 bases; bases outside gene matches: 1. CDR3 sequence (DNA): TGTGCCAGCAGCGTAGCGGGACAGGGGTCACCCCTCCACTTT. The encoded protein is CASSVAGQGSPLHF.

V and J are TRBV6-2 or TRBV6-3 and TRBJ2-7; D unresolved. The CDR3 totals 12 residues. Germline CDR1 reads MNHEY; CDR2 reads SVGEGT. V was trimmed by 2 bases and J by 4 bases, leaving 6 bases between them. CDR3 loop: CASSYGRYEQYF. For the CDR3, the DNA is TGTGCCAGCAGTTACGGGCGATACGAGCAGTACTTC.

The chain carries TRBV5-4 and TRBJ1-5, with 7 bases identical to TRBD1. Germline V gene lookup returns CDR1 SGHNT and CDR2 YYREEE (reference sequence). V lost 4 bases to trimming and J lost 5 bases; unmatched junction nucleotides: 6. The CDR3 spans 14 residues. The CDR3 DNA reads as TGTGCCAGCAGCGCACAGGGGACGGATCAGCCCCAGCATTTT. It is translated as CASSAQGTDQPQHF.

The rearrangement links TRBV4-3 to TRBJ1-4; 10 bases are shared with TRBD1. The CDR3 totals 16 residues. Germline-derived CDR1 and CDR2 are LGHNA and YSLEER. Trimming removed 4 bases from V and 7 bases from J; junction bases left unmatched: 9. CDR3 nucleotide sequence: TGCGCCAGCAGCCTTTCGACGGGACAGGGGTTTGAAAAACTGTTTTTT. It codes for CASSLSTGQGFEKLFF.

The CDR3 DNA reads as TGTGCCAGCAGCTTCGGGGGGGCACTGGCCTACGAGCAGTACTTC. Translating gives CASSFGGALAYEQYF. The V gene is TRBV7-6, the J gene TRBJ2-7, with 8 bases aligning to TRBD2. Germline CDR1 and CDR2: SGHVS and FNYEAQ. The ends lost 3 bases at V and 2 bases at J; junction bases unmatched: 6. This CDR3 contains 15 residues.

This clone has a single count. The rearrangement uses TRBV7-3 and TRBJ2-2, with no clear D. Germline CDR1 reads SGHTA; CDR2 reads FQGTGA. The CDR3 is 16 amino acids. Between the trimmed V and J ends, which lost 5 bases and 0 bases, there was a span of 13 bases. As DNA, the CDR3 is TGTGCCAGCAGCCCACTCGCGGCCGCGAACACCGGGGAGCTGTTTTTT. It specifies CASSPLAAANTGELFF.

The rearrangement joins TRBV28 to TRBJ2-7; no definite D call. Between the trimmed V and J ends, which lost 2 bases and 2 bases, there was a span of 7 bases. Per the germline V gene, CDR1 is MDHEN and CDR2 is SYDVKM. CDR3 size: 13 residues. CDR3 sequence: CASSLRLPYEQYF. CDR3 nucleotide sequence: TGTGCCAGCAGTTTACGTCTCCCCTACGAGCAGTACTTC.

The rearrangement joins TRBV5-1 to TRBJ1-6; no clear D gene. The CDR3 loop spans 14 amino acids. Germline values: CDR1 SGHRS, CDR2 YFSETQ. V lost 4 bases and J 7 bases, leaving 12 bases between the germline ends. DNA of the CDR3: TGCGCCAGCAGCCCCGGACTCACCAATTCACCCCTCCACTTT. Translated: CASSPGLTNSPLHF.

The chain recombines TRBV7-9 with TRBJ1-2; 7 nucleotides align to TRBD1. This CDR3 has 13 residues. Germline V gene sequence: CDR1 SEHNR, CDR2 FQNEAQ (reference sequence). Unmatched junction bases numbered 3, after V lost 2 bases and J lost 6 bases. CDR3: CASSLRGGDGYTF. The CDR3 nucleotides are TGTGCCAGCAGCTTAAGAGGGGGCGATGGCTACACCTTC.

This clone was picked up a small number of times. The chain couples TRBV6-1 to TRBJ1-6, with 7 bases lining up with TRBD1. Germline CDR1 MNHNS, CDR2 SASEGT. The CDR3 covers 16 residues. V was pared by 4 bases and J by 8 bases, with 11 bases of the junction left unmatched. The CDR3 DNA reads as TGTGCCAGCAGTGCGCAGTTTAGACAGGGATATTCACCCCTCCACTTT. Translating gives CASSAQFRQGYSPLHF.

On this clone: The sample holds other DNA sequences that translate to the same CDR3. The chain couples TRBV10-3 to TRBJ1-5; D might be TRBD1 (6 bases). Germline lookup yields CDR1 ENHRY and CDR2 SYGVKD. This CDR3 is built from 15 residues. Deletions cut 0 bases from V and 5 bases from J, with 11 bases between. CDR3 sequence: CAISESGAGDQPQHF. The CDR3 region has the DNA TGTGCCATCAGTGAGTCGGGGGCGGGCGATCAGCCCCAGCATTTT.

This clone was recorded once. The CDR3 nucleotides read TGCGCCAGCAGCTACCCAAGGGGGACTGAAGCTTTCTTT. As protein: CASSYPRGTEAFF. The chain recombines TRBV5-1 with TRBJ1-1; tentatively, D is TRBD1 (6 bases). Germline V gene lookup returns CDR1 SGHRS and CDR2 YFSETQ. This CDR3 spans 13 amino acids. The V gene lost 3 bases and the J gene lost 5 bases, with 11 bases spanning the gap.

The chain links TRBV6-5 to TRBJ1-1; 8 bases fit TRBD1. CDR1 is MNHEY, CDR2 SVGAGI, per germline. This CDR3 is 15 amino acids long. Trimming took 6 bases from V and 3 from J; bases not matched to a gene: 9. The CDR3 region has the DNA TGTGCCAGCAGGCGGAGACAGGGGAGGGACACTGAAGCTTTCTTT. Protein: CASRRRQGRDTEAFF.

This chain joins TRBV3-1 (or the pseudogene TRBV3-2) and TRBJ2-6; maybe TRBD1 (5 bases). Trimming pared 1 base from V and 0 bases from J, leaving 22 bases between. The CDR3 is made up of 21 amino acids. Looked up from germline, CDR1 is LGHDT and CDR2 is YNNKEL (reference sequence). This CDR3 reads CASSQVGRWGPSGSGANVLTF. The DNA of the CDR3 is TGTGCCAGCAGCCAAGTGGGGCGGTGGGGCCCGTCGGGCTCTGGGGCCAACGTCCTGACTTTC.